These 17 T cell receptor beta chains were sequenced from one sample in a study of control samples from healthy donors and cancer patients. Here immunoSEQ multiplex PCR was the method, and the copy in TCRdb shows in-frame clones only, minus some. The table shows 100,000 to 150,000 clones, with over 80% occurring only once. The source material was PBMCs. These receptors were taken from an elderly man with head and neck cancer.

The chain carries TRBV18 and TRBJ2-7; maybe TRBD2 (6 bases). The germline CDR1 and CDR2 sequences are KGHSH and LQKENI. This CDR3 has 15 amino acids. Trimming took off 0 bases at V and 5 bases at J, with 14 bases between the two ends. CDR3 sequence: CASSPPGLSYDEQYF. CDR3 DNA: TGTGCCAGCTCACCACCGGGACTGTCCTACGACGAGCAGTACTTC.

In DNA, the CDR3 is TGTGCCAGCAGCTTCGGGCCCTTGTTTTCTGAGCAGTTCTTC. Protein product: CASSFGPLFSEQFF. The rearrangement links TRBV14 to TRBJ2-1; no firm D call. V lost 5 bases to trimming and J lost 9 bases, with 17 bases between them. CDR3 length: 14 amino acids. CDR1 is SGHDN and CDR2 is FVKESK in the germline V gene.

V gene TRBV6-2 or TRBV6-3 combines with J gene TRBJ2-5; D is possibly TRBD1 (6 bases). Trimming removed 4 bases at V and 5 bases at J, with 14 bases between. Germline loops: CDR1 MNHEY, CDR2 SVGEGT. CDR3 length: 14 residues. The CDR3 is CASSSGTPRETQYF. CDR3 coding DNA: TGTGCCAGCAGTTCCGGGACACCGCGGGAGACCCAGTACTTC.

This chain uses TRBV7-8 with TRBJ1-6; D unclear. V lost 5 bases and J lost 8, with 10 bases in between. Germline lookup yields CDR1 SGHVS and CDR2 FQNEAQ. The CDR3 contains 13 residues. The CDR3 coding sequence is TGTGCCAGCAGCCATAAACTTGATTCACCCCTCCACTTT. Translated: CASSHKLDSPLHF. The whole variable domain, remainder taken from reference TRBV7-8 and TRBJ1-6, is GAGVSQSPRYKVAKRGQDVALRCDPISGHVSLFWYQQALGQGPEFLTYFQNEAQLDKSGLPSDRFFAERPEGSVSTLKIQRTQQEDSAVYLCASSHKLDSPLHFGNGTRLTVT.

V and J are TRBV19 and TRBJ1-2, with D possibly matching TRBD1 (5 bases). CDR1 is LNHDA, CDR2 SQIVND, per germline (reference sequence). This CDR3 has 15 amino acids. Trimming shortened V by 7 bases and J by 8 bases, and 23 bases separated the two germline ends. The CDR3 spells CASNLYPRRDLGYTF. The CDR3 DNA is TGTGCCAGTAACCTCTACCCTCGGCGGGACTTGGGCTACACCTTC.

This clone was found a few times. V and J are TRBV6-6 and TRBJ1-1; D is ambiguous. The CDR3 is 13 amino acids. The germline CDR1 and CDR2 sequences are MNHNY and SVGAGI (reference sequence). V shed 5 bases and J shed 1 base, with 8 bases lying between them. The CDR3 bases are TGTGCCAGCAGTCGGCACAGGAACACTGAAGCTTTCTTT. Encoded protein: CASSRHRNTEAFF.

This rearrangement joins TRBV2 to TRBJ2-7, with unresolved D. There are 15 residues in the CDR3. Germline V gene data show CDR1 as SNHLY and CDR2 as FYNNEI. V lost 2 bases to trimming and J lost 0 bases, with 11 bases between them. The CDR3, as DNA: TGTGCCAGCAGTGAACGGTGGCTAAACTCCTACGAGCAGTACTTC. Protein product: CASSERWLNSYEQYF.

This rearrangement joins TRBV5-6 to TRBJ2-4; D is perhaps TRBD2 (5 bases). Germline-derived CDR1 and CDR2 are SGHDT and YYEEEE. The germline V and J ends were trimmed by 2 bases and 0 bases, with 9 bases remaining between them. The CDR3 covers 15 residues. CDR3 in amino acids: CASSFWTLAKNIQYF. As DNA, the CDR3 is TGTGCCAGCAGCTTTTGGACTCTAGCCAAAAACATTCAGTACTTC.

This clone was picked up one time. The rearrangement joins TRBV12-5 to TRBJ2-1; D unclear. V lost 1 base and J 6 bases, leaving 10 bases between the germline ends. CDR3 length equals 14 residues. In germline, CDR1 is LGHNT, CDR2 FRNRAP. The CDR3 DNA reads TGTGCTAGTGGTTTGGATGGTAGATCCAATGAGCAGTTCTTC. Residues: CASGLDGRSNEQFF.

This CDR3 is CASSLRQGPYEQYF. CDR3 sequence (DNA): TGTGCCAGCAGCCTACGACAGGGCCCCTACGAGCAGTACTTC. The chain has TRBV21-1 and TRBJ2-7; TRBD1 is the table's D call, not checked against the DNA. TRBV21-1 represents a pseudogene. This CDR3 is 14 amino acids long.

This rearrangement joins TRBV6-2 or TRBV6-3 to TRBJ2-1, with TRBD2 matching 7 bases. The J segment lost 5 bases and the V segment lost 2 bases, leaving 6 bases of the junction unmatched. CDR1 MNHEY and CDR2 SVGEGT come from the germline V gene. This CDR3 contains 15 residues. The CDR3 spells CASSYRELANNEQFF. The CDR3 region has the DNA TGTGCCAGCAGTTACCGGGAACTAGCGAACAATGAGCAGTTCTTC.

V and J are TRBV14 and TRBJ2-7; 7 nucleotides line up with TRBD2. This CDR3 has 15 amino acids. V was pared by 0 bases and J by 2 bases, with 4 bases of the junction left unmatched. Germline V CDR1 and CDR2: SGHDN, FVKESK. CDR3 nucleotide sequence: TGTGCCAGCAGCCAAGATCGGGCGGGGGCCTACGAGCAGTACTTC. It translates to CASSQDRAGAYEQYF. The full variable domain, completed using reference TRBV14 and TRBJ2-7, is EAGVTQFPSHSVIEKGQTVTLRCDPISGHDNLYWYRRVMGKEIKFLLHFVKESKQDESGMPNNRFLAERTGGTYSTLKVQPAELEDSGVYFCASSQDRAGAYEQYFGPGTRLTVT.

V gene TRBV5-5 combines with J gene TRBJ2-1; D unclear. Deletions cut 4 bases from V and 0 bases from J, with 11 bases between. The CDR3 length is 15 residues. Germline lookup yields CDR1 SGHKS and CDR2 YYEKEE (reference sequence). CDR3 DNA sequence: TGTGCCAGCAGCCCAGACGGAATCTCCTACAATGAGCAGTTCTTC. Its translation is CASSPDGISYNEQFF.

This clone was counted once. The J gene is TRBJ2-7, the V gene TRBV20-1; D is uncertain. The CDR3 sequence is 11 residues long. Deletions cut 5 bases from V and 6 bases from J, with 11 bases between. Germline loops: CDR1 DFQATT, CDR2 SNEGSKA (reference sequence). The CDR3 sequence is CSAGYTAEQYF. In DNA, the CDR3 is TGCAGTGCTGGGTATACGGCCGAGCAGTACTTC.

The genes are TRBV19 and TRBJ1-6, with TRBD1 matching 7 bases. J was trimmed by 9 bases and V by 8 bases; bases with no gene match: 10. Per germline, CDR1 LNHDA and CDR2 SQIVND (reference sequence). The CDR3 spans 14 residues. The CDR3: CASGDRTPGSPLHF. The CDR3 region has the DNA TGTGCCAGTGGGGACAGAACCCCGGGTTCACCCCTCCACTTT.

The chain joins TRBV9 to TRBJ1-2; D ambiguous. This CDR3 is built from 14 residues. Germline V gene data show CDR1 as SGDLS and CDR2 as YYNGEE. With 0 bases removed from V and 2 bases from J, the gap between germline ends came to 8 bases. The CDR3 sequence is CASSVALGNYGYTF. As DNA, the CDR3 is TGTGCCAGCAGCGTAGCTCTGGGGAACTATGGCTACACCTTC.

The rearrangement links TRBV30 to TRBJ1-2, with D hard to call. CDR1 is GTSNPN, CDR2 SVGIG, per germline (reference sequence). The CDR3 is 12 residues long. Trimming cost V 0 bases and J 7 bases, with 9 bases left between them. The CDR3 bases are TGTGCCTGGAGTGTAGTGGGATCTGGCTACACCTTC. Its protein is CAWSVVGSGYTF.